Listed below are T cell receptor beta chains from one sample, sequenced in a study of blood T cell repertoires in COVID-19. Clones were sequenced by immunoSEQ multiplex PCR, and TCRdb holds only the in-frame ones, with some missing. The sample yields about 170,000 clones, approximately 86% seen once. The sample consisted of peripheral blood. The receptor set was obtained from a woman over 75 with COVID-19, enrolled during active disease. Each CDR3 is given without its conserved first and last residue. Fields, in order: V gene, D gene, CDR3 protein. D genes are given only for firm matches.

TRBV9 | NA | ASSQTVADGNTIY
TRBV5-1 | NA | ASSLASGAETQY
TRBV4-1 | NA | ASSPPSTVNYGYT
TRBV5-6 | TRBD1 | ASSGTGDPSGNTIY
TRBV5-6 | NA | ASSLSLTAGLETQY
TRBV6-5 | TRBD1 | ASTAGGQGAGELF
TRBV29-1 | TRBD1 | SVVQGTGNQPQH
TRBV21-1 | NA | ASSKVKEREGEDTQY
TRBV19 | NA | ASSLGGHTDTQY
TRBV14 | TRBD1 | ASSQVTGGERETQY
TRBV9 | NA | ASSVRSVGYNEQF
TRBV2 | NA | ASSGTGLRTNEKLF
TRBV28 | NA | ASSNAGSFTYEQY
TRBV7-2 | NA | ASSSSRDTEQY
TRBV7-2 | TRBD1 | ASSLDRGSAPLH
TRBV19 | NA | ASSYNGEKLF
TRBV19 | TRBD1 | ASSGTGSFEQY
TRBV6-4 | TRBD1 | ASSEEGTGNSPLH
TRBV6-5 | NA | ASSYSGGAGEQY
TRBV5-1 | NA | ASSLGSSGANVLT
TRBV4-1 | TRBD1 | ANDRGACYGYT
TRBV7-3 | TRBD2 | ASRPTSGSGGELF